This T cell receptor beta chain originates from a study of T-cell reconstitution after alpha-beta-depleted transplantation in children. Study-wide results and limits: Among T cells one year after transplant, newly produced cells accounted for most counts and diversity. Expanded graft clones numbering several hundred reportedly gave rise to alpha-beta T cells about two months after transplant. High day-60 TCRbeta diversity in some patients came from surviving recipient T cells and thymic progenitors.

This clonotype was found a few times. Antigen unknown. Germline V CDR1 and CDR2: MNHEY, SMNVEV (reference sequence). The CDR3 extends over 15 amino acids. Losses at the gene ends were 10 bases for V and 7 bases for J; bases not matched to a gene: 14. Unique molecular identifiers were built into the TCRbeta library. From the PCR reads, TCRdb called clonotypes with MiXCR, one entry per CDR3 protein. The table includes 450,000 to 550,000 distinct CDR3 sequences, roughly an eighth detected once. The chain carries TRBV27 and TRBJ2-1; TRBD1 matches 9 bases. Sequencing was performed on PBMCs, mostly from graft donor cells, taken 180 days after TCRalphabeta/CD19-depleted stem cell transplant. This receptor was obtained from a female patient aged 2-10 years who had a stem cell transplant for aplastic anemia, so the T cells may come from the graft donor. CDR3: CATASGWTGENEQFF. The CDR3 nucleotides are TGTGCCACCGCTTCCGGGTGGACAGGGGAGAATGAGCAGTTCTTC.